A selection of T cell receptor beta chains follows, all from one sample in a study of beta chain features in type 1 diabetes. The protocol was immunoSEQ multiplex PCR, while the TCRdb copy is restricted to in-frame clones and leaves out a portion. The data contain 300,000 or so clones, over 11% of them singletons. The material sequenced was naive CD4+ T cells from blood. Receptor source: a man under 40 with type 1 diabetes. Each CDR3 is given with its conserved first and last residue. Fields, in order: J gene, D gene, clone size, V gene, CDR3 DNA, CDR3 protein. A D gene is named only where the DNA matches it firmly. Where a row states a size, it is once, few, many or the class of an expanded clone; other rows omit it.

J gene: TRBJ1-2
D gene: NA
clone size: few
V gene: TRBV2
CDR3 DNA: TGTGCCAGGTGGCAGGGAGGTATTGGCTACACCTTC
CDR3 protein: CARWQGGIGYTF

J gene: TRBJ1-4
D gene: NA
clone size: few
V gene: TRBV7-9
CDR3 DNA: TGTGCCAGCAGCTTAGCGCAGGGGAATGAAAAACTGTTTTTT
CDR3 protein: CASSLAQGNEKLFF

J gene: TRBJ2-1
D gene: TRBD2
clone size: NA
V gene: TRBV19
CDR3 DNA: TGTGCCAGTAGTTTGACTAGCGGGAGTGTCTACAATGAGCAGTTCTTC
CDR3 protein: CASSLTSGSVYNEQFF

J gene: TRBJ2-3
D gene: NA
clone size: few
V gene: TRBV19
CDR3 DNA: TGTGCCAGTAGTGGGAGGAAGGGAGATACGCAGTATTTT
CDR3 protein: CASSGRKGDTQYF

J gene: TRBJ2-7
D gene: TRBD1
clone size: few
V gene: TRBV18
CDR3 DNA: TGTGCCAGCTCACCACCGAAAGGACAGGCGGTCTACGAGCAGTACTTC
CDR3 protein: CASSPPKGQAVYEQYF

J gene: TRBJ1-5
D gene: NA
clone size: few
V gene: TRBV25-1
CDR3 DNA: TGTGCCAGCAGTGATGGGTTACCAGGGGCCCAGCATTTT
CDR3 protein: CASSDGLPGAQHF

J gene: TRBJ1-2
D gene: TRBD1
clone size: NA
V gene: TRBV25-1
CDR3 DNA: TGTGCCAGCAGTGTCCCCGGGACAGCGCCCTATGGCTACACCTTC
CDR3 protein: CASSVPGTAPYGYTF

J gene: TRBJ2-5
D gene: NA
clone size: NA
V gene: TRBV15
CDR3 DNA: TGTGCCACCAGCTCCAGGAAGGGGCAGAGAAGCCAAGAGACCCAGTACTTC
CDR3 protein: CATSSRKGQRSQETQYF

J gene: TRBJ2-3
D gene: TRBD2
clone size: few
V gene: TRBV5-1
CDR3 DNA: TGCGCCAGCAGCGCCGGACTAGCGGGAGTGGCAGATACGCAGTATTTT
CDR3 protein: CASSAGLAGVADTQYF

J gene: TRBJ2-3
D gene: TRBD2
clone size: few
V gene: TRBV15
CDR3 DNA: TGTGCCACCAGCAGAGCCCTGACTAGCGGGACAACTTACACAGATACGCAGTATTTT
CDR3 protein: CATSRALTSGTTYTDTQYF

J gene: TRBJ1-2
D gene: TRBD1
clone size: few
V gene: TRBV7-2
CDR3 DNA: TGTGCCAGCAGCTTAGCGGGGACAGGGGGCGCCTATGGCTACACCTTC
CDR3 protein: CASSLAGTGGAYGYTF

J gene: TRBJ2-3
D gene: NA
clone size: few
V gene: TRBV28
CDR3 DNA: TGTGCCAGCAGTTTAAGGGGCGGGACCACAGATACGCAGTATTTT
CDR3 protein: CASSLRGGTTDTQYF

J gene: TRBJ2-7
D gene: NA
clone size: NA
V gene: TRBV27
CDR3 DNA: TGTGCCAGCAGTTTTCGTGGTGAGGGATCCTACGAGCAGTACTTC
CDR3 protein: CASSFRGEGSYEQYF

J gene: TRBJ1-1
D gene: NA
clone size: NA
V gene: TRBV14
CDR3 DNA: TGTGCCAGCAGTCCGACTAGCGACAGGAACACTGAAGCTTTCTTT
CDR3 protein: CASSPTSDRNTEAFF

J gene: TRBJ2-3
D gene: TRBD2
clone size: NA
V gene: TRBV7-2
CDR3 DNA: TGTGCCAGCAGCTTAACTAGCGGGCGCGATACGCAGTATTTT
CDR3 protein: CASSLTSGRDTQYF

J gene: TRBJ1-2
D gene: NA
clone size: few
V gene: TRBV25-1
CDR3 DNA: TGTGCCAGCAGTGGACAGTCCCGTCAGGGTGGCTACACCTTC
CDR3 protein: CASSGQSRQGGYTF

J gene: TRBJ2-3
D gene: TRBD2
clone size: NA
V gene: TRBV18
CDR3 DNA: TGTGCCAGCTCACCTCGGGCTAGCGGGAACACAGATACGCAGTATTTT
CDR3 protein: CASSPRASGNTDTQYF

J gene: TRBJ2-7
D gene: NA
clone size: NA
V gene: TRBV19
CDR3 DNA: TGTGCCAGTAGTATAAGACTGGGGGCGAACGAGCAGTACTTC
CDR3 protein: CASSIRLGANEQYF

J gene: TRBJ2-7
D gene: TRBD2
clone size: few
V gene: TRBV7-2
CDR3 DNA: TGTGCCAGCAGCTTAGCAACGGGAGGGCCTTACGAGCAGTACTTC
CDR3 protein: CASSLATGGPYEQYF

J gene: TRBJ2-6
D gene: TRBD1
clone size: few
V gene: TRBV5-4
CDR3 DNA: TGTGCCGGATACAGGGGACCCGGGGCCAACGTCCTGACTTTC
CDR3 protein: CAGYRGPGANVLTF

J gene: TRBJ2-1
D gene: TRBD2
clone size: NA
V gene: TRBV4-2
CDR3 DNA: TGTGCCAGCAGCCCTTTGACTAGCGGGAGAATCAATGAGCAGTTCTTC
CDR3 protein: CASSPLTSGRINEQFF

J gene: TRBJ2-4
D gene: NA
clone size: NA
V gene: TRBV2
CDR3 DNA: TGTGCCAGCTCTAGTCTACGGCAAAACATTCAGTACTTC
CDR3 protein: CASSSLRQNIQYF

J gene: TRBJ2-1
D gene: NA
clone size: NA
V gene: TRBV5-1
CDR3 DNA: TGCGCCAGCAGCTTGGTAGCGGTGAGCTCCTACAATGAGCAGTTCTTC
CDR3 protein: CASSLVAVSSYNEQFF

J gene: TRBJ2-7
D gene: TRBD2
clone size: few
V gene: TRBV28
CDR3 DNA: TGTGCCAGCAGCGCAGGCGGGAGTTCCTACGAGCAGTACTTC
CDR3 protein: CASSAGGSSYEQYF

J gene: TRBJ1-1
D gene: NA
clone size: few
V gene: TRBV23-1
CDR3 DNA: TGCGCCAGCAGTCAATCAAGAGGGCGGATTGAAGCTTTCTTT
CDR3 protein: CASSQSRGRIEAFF

J gene: TRBJ2-6
D gene: TRBD1
clone size: NA
V gene: TRBV7-9
CDR3 DNA: TGTGCCAGCAGCTTAGGGACAGGGGGCTTTGGGGCCAACGTCCTGACTTTC
CDR3 protein: CASSLGTGGFGANVLTF

J gene: TRBJ2-7
D gene: NA
clone size: NA
V gene: TRBV9
CDR3 DNA: TGTGCCAGCAGCGTAGGTAGGGGCTCCTACGAGCAGTACTTC
CDR3 protein: CASSVGRGSYEQYF

J gene: TRBJ1-2
D gene: TRBD1
clone size: few
V gene: TRBV19
CDR3 DNA: TGTGCCAGTAGTATCCGGACAGGAGATGGCTACACCTTC
CDR3 protein: CASSIRTGDGYTF

J gene: TRBJ2-6
D gene: NA
clone size: few
V gene: TRBV9
CDR3 DNA: TGTGCCAGCAGCGTTACAGGTGCTGGGGCCAACGTCCTGACTTTC
CDR3 protein: CASSVTGAGANVLTF

J gene: TRBJ1-5
D gene: NA
clone size: NA
V gene: TRBV27
CDR3 DNA: TGTGCCAGCAGCCTCTTCGGGTCCGGTCAGCCCCAGCATTTT
CDR3 protein: CASSLFGSGQPQHF

J gene: TRBJ2-2
D gene: TRBD1
clone size: few
V gene: TRBV15
CDR3 DNA: TGTGCCACCAGCGACAGGGCCTTTGGCACCGGGGAGCTGTTTTTT
CDR3 protein: CATSDRAFGTGELFF

J gene: TRBJ2-2
D gene: TRBD1
clone size: NA
V gene: TRBV15
CDR3 DNA: TGTGCCACCAGCAGACAAGGATTACAGGGGGCATCGAACACCGGGGAGCTGTTTTTT
CDR3 protein: CATSRQGLQGASNTGELFF

J gene: TRBJ2-5
D gene: NA
clone size: NA
V gene: TRBV7-9
CDR3 DNA: TGTGCCAGCAGCTTGAGCCAGACCCAGTACTTC
CDR3 protein: CASSLSQTQYF

J gene: TRBJ2-3
D gene: TRBD2
clone size: NA
V gene: TRBV28
CDR3 DNA: TGTGCCAGCAGTTCCCCGGGGGGAAGGGATACGCAGTATTTT
CDR3 protein: CASSSPGGRDTQYF

J gene: TRBJ2-3
D gene: NA
clone size: NA
V gene: TRBV28
CDR3 DNA: TGTGCCAGCAGTTTGCCGTTGGCCACGCAGTATTTT
CDR3 protein: CASSLPLATQYF

J gene: TRBJ2-2
D gene: NA
clone size: NA
V gene: TRBV28
CDR3 DNA: TGTGCCAGCAGCTCAATAGACATAGCCGGGGAGCTGTTTTTT
CDR3 protein: CASSSIDIAGELFF

J gene: TRBJ1-2
D gene: NA
clone size: NA
V gene: TRBV5-4
CDR3 DNA: TGTGCCAGCAGCCCTCCGGGACAAGGCTACACCTTC
CDR3 protein: CASSPPGQGYTF

J gene: TRBJ2-3
D gene: NA
clone size: NA
V gene: TRBV5-4
CDR3 DNA: TGTGCCAGCAGCCCACTTGGAGGCACAGATACGCAGTATTTT
CDR3 protein: CASSPLGGTDTQYF

J gene: TRBJ2-3
D gene: NA
clone size: NA
V gene: TRBV15
CDR3 DNA: TGTGCCACCAGCAGAGAGGGCGGTAGGGTGGGACTTACGCAGTATTTT
CDR3 protein: CATSREGGRVGLTQYF

J gene: TRBJ2-6
D gene: NA
clone size: few
V gene: TRBV6-6
CDR3 DNA: TGTGCCAGCAGTTCGACAGGTACTGGGGCCAACGTCCTGACTTTC
CDR3 protein: CASSSTGTGANVLTF

J gene: TRBJ2-5
D gene: NA
clone size: NA
V gene: TRBV18
CDR3 DNA: TGTGCCAGCTCACCATCGGAGGGAACCCGAGAGACCCAGTACTTC
CDR3 protein: CASSPSEGTRETQYF

J gene: TRBJ1-2
D gene: TRBD1
clone size: NA
V gene: TRBV29-1
CDR3 DNA: TGCAGCGTTGATTACAGGGGCTATGGCTACACCTTC
CDR3 protein: CSVDYRGYGYTF

J gene: TRBJ2-3
D gene: NA
clone size: NA
V gene: TRBV5-1
CDR3 DNA: TGCGCCAGCAGCTTGGCCGACCGACGGGTAGGGTATTTT
CDR3 protein: CASSLADRRVGYF

J gene: TRBJ2-1
D gene: NA
clone size: NA
V gene: TRBV19
CDR3 DNA: TGTGCCAGTAGCAGGGGAAGCTCCTACAATGAGCAGTTCTTC
CDR3 protein: CASSRGSSYNEQFF

J gene: TRBJ1-1
D gene: NA
clone size: NA
V gene: TRBV30
CDR3 DNA: TGTGCCTGGAGTGTGGATAGGGGAACTGAAGCTTTCTTT
CDR3 protein: CAWSVDRGTEAFF

J gene: TRBJ1-5
D gene: NA
clone size: NA
V gene: TRBV2
CDR3 DNA: TGTGCCAGCAAAAACAGGGATATAGAGCCCCAGCATTTT
CDR3 protein: CASKNRDIEPQHF

J gene: TRBJ2-1
D gene: NA
clone size: NA
V gene: TRBV7-9
CDR3 DNA: TGTGCCAGCAGCTTCGGAGGGAGTAGCGATGAGCAGTTCTTC
CDR3 protein: CASSFGGSSDEQFF

J gene: TRBJ2-7
D gene: TRBD2
clone size: NA
V gene: TRBV5-1
CDR3 DNA: TGCGCCAGCAGCTGGACGGCTAGCGGGAACCACGAGCAGTACTTC
CDR3 protein: CASSWTASGNHEQYF

J gene: TRBJ2-7
D gene: TRBD2
clone size: few
V gene: TRBV29-1
CDR3 DNA: TGCAGCGTTGTCGGCGGGGGAGGCTACGAGCAGTACTTC
CDR3 protein: CSVVGGGGYEQYF

J gene: TRBJ2-5
D gene: NA
clone size: NA
V gene: TRBV13
CDR3 DNA: TGTGCCAGCAGCACCGACAGAAAAGAGACCCAGTACTTC
CDR3 protein: CASSTDRKETQYF

J gene: TRBJ1-2
D gene: TRBD1
clone size: few
V gene: TRBV20-1
CDR3 DNA: TGCAGTGCAGGACAGGTATATGGCTACACCTTC
CDR3 protein: CSAGQVYGYTF

J gene: TRBJ2-7
D gene: TRBD2
clone size: few
V gene: TRBV9
CDR3 DNA: TGTGCCAGCACCCCCAGCGGGAGCAATTCCTACGAGCAGTACTTC
CDR3 protein: CASTPSGSNSYEQYF

J gene: TRBJ1-5
D gene: TRBD1
clone size: NA
V gene: TRBV6-6
CDR3 DNA: TGTGCCAGCAGTTCGACAGGGAATAGCAATCAGCCCCAGCATTTT
CDR3 protein: CASSSTGNSNQPQHF

J gene: TRBJ1-2
D gene: NA
clone size: few
V gene: TRBV2
CDR3 DNA: TGTGCCAGCAGTAAGGCAGGGGCCGGCTACACCTTC
CDR3 protein: CASSKAGAGYTF

J gene: TRBJ2-1
D gene: NA
clone size: few
V gene: TRBV2
CDR3 DNA: TGTGCCAGCAGTCCAGGTAATGAGCAGTTCTTC
CDR3 protein: CASSPGNEQFF

J gene: TRBJ2-1
D gene: TRBD1
clone size: few
V gene: TRBV5-6
CDR3 DNA: TGTGCCAGCAGCTTGATCCAGGGGGCAGGCGAGCAGTTCTTC
CDR3 protein: CASSLIQGAGEQFF

J gene: TRBJ2-1
D gene: TRBD2
clone size: NA
V gene: TRBV7-9
CDR3 DNA: TGTGCCAGCAGCTTAACTAGCGGGACGTCCTACAATGAGCAGTTCTTC
CDR3 protein: CASSLTSGTSYNEQFF

J gene: TRBJ1-2
D gene: NA
clone size: few
V gene: TRBV25-1
CDR3 DNA: TGTGCCAGCAGTGATCGTCAGGGGAAAGGGGCTAACTATGGCTACACCTTC
CDR3 protein: CASSDRQGKGANYGYTF